Below are 26 T cell receptor beta chains sequenced from a single sample in a study of cytotoxic CD8 clonotypes in ibrutinib-treated CLL. Measured with immunoSEQ multiplex PCR; TCRdb has only the in-frame clones, and not every one. The repertoire has hundreds of thousands of clones, about 80% of them found once; the top ten carry approximately 7%. Sequenced material: PBMCs, taken before ibrutinib treatment. The receptors were sampled from a human donor with chronic lymphocytic leukemia.

The chain joins TRBV25-1 to TRBJ2-4, with a possible D match to TRBD2 (5 bases). The CDR3 loop spans 14 amino acids. Germline lookup yields CDR1 MGHDK and CDR2 SYGVNS. Trimming cost V 6 bases and J 2 bases, with 11 bases left between them. The CDR3 coding sequence is TGTGCCAGCAGGGCAGAGGGCCCCAAAAACATTCAGTACTTC. Encoded protein: CASRAEGPKNIQYF.

The CDR3 loop reads CASRGAYEQYF. CDR3 bases: TGTGCCAGCCGCGGGGCCTACGAGCAGTACTTC. The gene calls are TRBV6-1 and TRBJ2-7, with D maybe TRBD2 (6 bases). The germline gives CDR1 MNHNS, CDR2 SASEGT. Between the trimmed V and J ends, which lost 8 bases and 2 bases, there was a span of 7 bases. The CDR3 runs 11 residues.

This chain links TRBV30 with TRBJ1-1, with D unresolved. In germline, CDR1 is GTSNPN, CDR2 SVGIG (reference sequence). There are 11 residues in the CDR3. Trimming stripped 2 bases from V and 8 bases from J, with 9 bases between. CDR3 sequence: CAWSLGREAFF. DNA for the CDR3: TGTGCCTGGAGTCTCGGACGGGAAGCTTTCTTT.

V and J are TRBV6-6 and TRBJ2-5, with 15 bases matching TRBD2. The germline V gene has CDR1 MNHNY and CDR2 SVGAGI (reference sequence). With V trimmed by 6 bases and J by 5 bases, 7 bases remained unmatched. This CDR3 comprises 16 residues. CDR3 region: CASRGTSGRFRETQYF. CDR3 bases: TGTGCCAGCAGAGGGACTAGCGGGAGGTTTAGGGAGACCCAGTACTTC.

CDR3 residues: CASSSTGTLNTEAFF. CDR3 nucleotide sequence: TGCGCCAGCAGCTCGACGGGGACTTTAAACACTGAAGCTTTCTTT. The rearrangement links TRBV5-1 to TRBJ1-1; TRBD1 is a possible D gene (5 bases). V gave up 3 bases and J gave up 2 bases, with 14 bases separating them. This CDR3 has 15 amino acids. Looked up from germline, CDR1 is SGHRS and CDR2 is YFSETQ.

The V and J genes are TRBV27 and TRBJ2-3, with D uncertain. Trimming stripped 6 bases from V and 3 bases from J, with 16 bases between. CDR1 MNHEY and CDR2 SMNVEV come from the germline V gene (reference sequence). This CDR3 is 15 amino acids long. CDR3: CASRRTPGPTDTQYF. CDR3 nucleotides: TGTGCCAGCAGACGCACTCCGGGTCCTACAGATACGCAGTATTTT.

The genes are TRBV5-1 and TRBJ2-7; weak D call: TRBD1 (5 bases). This CDR3 is 14 amino acids long. With 1 base removed from V and 5 bases from J, the gap between germline ends came to 13 bases. Germline lookup yields CDR1 SGHRS and CDR2 YFSETQ. CDR3 sequence: CASSLRDRSHEQYF. The CDR3 nucleotides read TGCGCCAGCAGCTTGCGTGACAGATCCCACGAGCAGTACTTC.

The chain couples TRBV7-9 to TRBJ1-1; D is possibly TRBD1 (6 bases). The CDR3 spans 13 residues. CDR1 and CDR2 from the germline V gene are SEHNR and FQNEAQ (reference sequence). Trimming shortened V by 8 bases and J by 1 base, and 11 bases separated the two germline ends. CDR3 bases: TGTGCCAGCGTGGGGGCGAAGAACACTGAAGCTTTCTTT. Protein product: CASVGAKNTEAFF.

The V call is TRBV15, the J call TRBJ1-4, with 8 bases that match TRBD1. Germline-derived CDR1 and CDR2 are LNHNV and YYDKDF (reference sequence). The CDR3 runs 16 residues. J was trimmed by 8 bases and V by 3 bases; bases with no gene match: 11. This CDR3 reads CATSSRDRGPWEKLFF. The CDR3 DNA reads TGTGCCACCAGCAGCCGAGACAGGGGCCCTTGGGAAAAACTGTTTTTT.

The chain carries TRBV15 and TRBJ2-1; the match to TRBD2 covers 9 bases. Germline V gene sequence: CDR1 LNHNV, CDR2 YYDKDF (reference sequence). With 1 base clipped from V and 3 bases from J, the junction kept 10 bases outside the gene matches. There are 18 residues in the CDR3. CDR3 coding DNA: TGTGCCACCAGCAGAGTAAGTAGCGGGAGAAGACGCTACAATGAGCAGTTCTTC. It specifies CATSRVSSGRRRYNEQFF.

The chain links TRBV7-8 to TRBJ2-2; 9 bases fit TRBD1. With V trimmed by 5 bases and J by 10 bases, 14 bases remained unmatched. The germline gives CDR1 SGHVS, CDR2 FQNEAQ. The CDR3 totals 16 residues. This CDR3 is CASSPRDRDGFMELFF. CDR3 sequence (DNA): TGTGCCAGCAGCCCCCGGGACAGGGACGGGTTTATGGAGCTGTTTTTT.

The V call is TRBV29-1, the J call TRBJ1-2; D unresolved. V was cut by 0 bases and J by 6 bases, with 17 bases left in between. Germline V gene data show CDR1 as SQVTM and CDR2 as ANQGSEA. The CDR3 totals 15 residues. CDR3 nucleotide sequence: TGCAGCGTTGAAGATGCTGGCAGAGTCTCGGATGGCTACACCTTC. Its protein is CSVEDAGRVSDGYTF.

V and J are TRBV5-4 and TRBJ1-5; the match to TRBD1 covers 7 bases. V dropped 2 bases and J dropped 1; count of bases not matched to a gene: 15. The CDR3 has 19 residues. Germline CDR1 SGHNT, CDR2 YYREEE (reference sequence). The CDR3, as DNA: TGTGCCAGCAGCTTTTCAGGGGGAGGTTTTATGAGAAGCAATCAGCCCCAGCATTTT. Its translation is CASSFSGGGFMRSNQPQHF.

The chain joins TRBV4-3 to TRBJ1-1; D gene unclear. V lost 0 bases to trimming and J lost 0 bases, with 8 bases between them. CDR1 is LGHNA and CDR2 is YSLEER in the germline V gene. This CDR3 is built from 15 residues. CDR3 loop: CASSQELGMNTEAFF. In nucleotides, the CDR3 is TGCGCCAGCAGCCAAGAATTAGGGATGAACACTGAAGCTTTCTTT.

The rearrangement joins TRBV10-3 to TRBJ2-1, with TRBD2 matching over 9 bases. The CDR3 length is 14 residues. The germline V gene encodes CDR1 ENHRY and CDR2 SYGVKD. The V and J ends lost 10 bases and 2 bases, in that order; junction bases with no gene match: 6. The CDR3 DNA sequence: TGTGCCACAGAGATAGCGGGAGCCTACAATGAGCAGTTCTTC. Its translation: CATEIAGAYNEQFF.

V and J are TRBV14 and TRBJ1-1; 7 bases match TRBD1. V trimming: 2 bases; J trimming: 7 bases; junction bases outside the gene matches: 31. This CDR3 is built from 22 residues. Germline V gene data show CDR1 as SGHDN and CDR2 as FVKESK. CDR3 sequence (DNA): TGTGCCAGCAGCCAAATGGGTCGGGGGACAGCCCGAGCAGAGAACGAGTGTTGTGAAGCTTTCTTT. Protein sequence: CASSQMGRGTARAENECCEAFF. Drawing the rest from reference TRBV14 and TRBJ1-1, the complete variable domain is EAGVTQFPSHSVIEKGQTVTLRCDPISGHDNLYWYRRVMGKEIKFLLHFVKESKQDESGMPNNRFLAERTGGTYSTLKVQPAELEDSGVYFCASSQMGRGTARAENECCEAFFGQGTRLTVV.

The CDR3 loop is CASSKGQVLSGNTIYF. CDR3 bases: TGTGCCAGCAGTAAGGGACAGGTCCTCTCTGGAAACACCATATATTTT. The chain recombines TRBV25-1 with TRBJ1-3, with TRBD1 matching over 8 bases. V lost 5 bases, J lost 0 bases, and 6 bases stayed unmatched. Germline CDR1 reads MGHDK; CDR2 reads SYGVNS. CDR3 size: 16 residues.

The sample holds many counts of this clone. The chain joins TRBV7-6 to TRBJ2-5; 8 nucleotides agree with TRBD1. V shed 5 bases, J shed 2 bases, and the junction held 10 bases outside the gene matches. This CDR3 is built from 16 residues. Germline V gene sequence: CDR1 SGHVS, CDR2 FNYEAQ. The CDR3 spells CASSPFMGTGQETQYF. The DNA for the CDR3 is TGTGCCAGCAGCCCTTTTATGGGGACAGGACAAGAGACCCAGTACTTC.

The chain has TRBV10-1 and TRBJ2-7, with D unclear. V was pared by 0 bases and J by 9 bases, with 9 bases between. This CDR3 contains 12 residues. From germline, CDR1 is WNHNN and CDR2 SYGVQD (reference sequence). CDR3 nucleotides: TGCGCCAGCAGTGAGTCGGCCGTAGTGCAGTACTTC. This sequence encodes CASSESAVVQYF.

The V gene is TRBV19, the J gene TRBJ2-5; D is undetermined. Germline CDR1 is LNHDA and CDR2 is SQIVND (reference sequence). The CDR3 sequence is 14 residues long. V was shortened by 3 bases and J by 5 bases, with 13 bases between the two germline ends. The CDR3: CASSITYTSETQYF. As DNA, the CDR3 is TGTGCCAGTAGTATTACCTACACCAGCGAGACCCAGTACTTC.

The chain couples TRBV7-2 to TRBJ1-3; D ambiguous. Trimming stripped 3 bases from V and 5 bases from J, with 8 bases between. From germline, CDR1 is SGHTA and CDR2 FQGNSA. This CDR3 region has 13 residues. This CDR3 is CASSLDRRNTIYF. The CDR3 DNA reads TGTGCCAGCAGCTTGGACCGCAGAAACACCATATATTTT.

V gene TRBV5-1 combines with J gene TRBJ2-7; 12 nucleotides agree with TRBD2. The ends lost 1 base at V and 2 bases at J; junction bases unmatched: 7. The CDR3 covers 17 residues. CDR1 and CDR2 (germline): SGHRS, YFSETQ. The CDR3 sequence is CASSLTDGLAGTYEQYF. DNA for the CDR3: TGCGCCAGCAGCTTGACGGATGGACTAGCGGGAACCTACGAGCAGTACTTC.

This clone was picked up one time. The rearrangement joins TRBV29-1 to TRBJ2-5; D unresolved. The germline CDR1 and CDR2 sequences are SQVTM and ANQGSEA. V lost 1 base to trimming and J lost 2 bases, with 14 bases between them. This CDR3 region has 15 residues. The CDR3 region is CSVEGIATHQETQYF. CDR3 nucleotide sequence: TGCAGCGTTGAAGGAATTGCGACCCATCAAGAGACCCAGTACTTC.

The rearrangement joins TRBV4-3 to TRBJ2-3; possible D gene TRBD2, 6 bases. Germline CDR1 and CDR2: LGHNA and YSLEER. V was clipped by 0 bases and J by 3 bases, with 10 bases between them. This CDR3 comprises 15 residues. The CDR3 sequence is CASSQERLATDTQYF. The CDR3 DNA reads TGCGCCAGCAGCCAAGAACGGCTAGCGACAGATACGCAGTATTTT.

This clone was observed a few times. J is TRBJ2-7 and V is TRBV14, with D unclear. The CDR3 sequence is 11 residues long. With 3 bases removed from V and 4 bases from J, the gap between germline ends came to 4 bases. CDR1 is SGHDN and CDR2 is FVKESK in the germline V gene. The CDR3 coding sequence is TGTGCCAGCAGCCATAAGTACGAGCAGTACTTC. It is translated as CASSHKYEQYF.

V gene TRBV6-6 combines with J gene TRBJ2-7, with D hard to call. This CDR3 region has 14 residues. Germline V gene lookup returns CDR1 MNHNY and CDR2 SVGAGI (reference sequence). V was clipped by 0 bases and J by 4 bases, with 10 bases between them. The CDR3 sequence: CASSYSSTYYEQYF. The DNA for the CDR3 is TGTGCCAGCAGTTACTCGAGCACCTATTACGAGCAGTACTTC.